This is a list of T cell receptor beta chains from one sample in a study of OX40 agonist ivuxolimab in advanced cancers. Here immunoSEQ multiplex PCR was the method, and the copy in TCRdb shows in-frame clones only, minus some. This sample has roughly 20,000 clones, with approximately 86% found just once. This material consisted of CD4+ or CD8+ T cells sorted from blood, taken in a trial of the OX40 agonist ivuxolimab. Receptors were obtained from an adult with an advanced solid tumor such as melanoma, head and neck, liver or kidney cancer. CDR3s include the opening cysteine and the closing phenylalanine or tryptophan. Each record gives: V gene, clone size, J gene, D gene, CDR3 DNA, CDR3 protein. A D gene is named only where the DNA matches it firmly. Clone sizes are given selectively: once, few, many, or a class where the clone is expanded.

TRBV16	-	TRBJ2-6	TRBD1	TGTGCCAGCAGCCCCCGGACAGGGATCTCTGGGGCCAACGTCCTGACTTTC	CASSPRTGISGANVLTF
TRBV5-1	-	TRBJ2-1	-	TGCGCCAGCAGCTATGGAGACCTTCGTGAGCAGTTCTTC	CASSYGDLREQFF
TRBV12-5	-	TRBJ2-5	-	TGTGCTAGTGGTTTGGGAGGGCAAGAGACCCAGTACTTC	CASGLGGQETQYF
TRBV7-3	-	TRBJ2-3	TRBD2	TGTGCCAGCAGTCCGGGACTAGCTTCAGATACGCAGTATTTT	CASSPGLASDTQYF
TRBV18	-	TRBJ2-3	-	TGTGCCAGCTCACCACAACCGGACACCACAGATACGCAGTATTTT	CASSPQPDTTDTQYF
TRBV19	medium-sized	TRBJ1-3	-	TGTGCCAGCAAGCGTCCGGGACTCCAATCCGGAAACACCATATATTTT	CASKRPGLQSGNTIYF
TRBV6-5	-	TRBJ1-2	TRBD1	TGTGCCAGCAGTCGACAGGGTACGAACCATGGCTACACCTTC	CASSRQGTNHGYTF
TRBV27	-	TRBJ2-3	-	TGTGCCAGCAGTTTGACGGGTTGGGGCACAGATACGCAGTATTTT	CASSLTGWGTDTQYF
TRBV11-2	-	TRBJ2-3	-	TGTGCCAGCAGCTTAGAGTGGACAGACACAGATACGCAGTATTTT	CASSLEWTDTDTQYF
TRBV4-3	once	TRBJ1-4	-	TGCGCCAGCAGTCGGGACCCCTTTAATGAAAAACTGTTTTTT	CASSRDPFNEKLFF
TRBV5-6	-	TRBJ2-7	-	TGTGCCAGCAGCTTGTTCGGGGTTTGGTACGAGCAGTACTTC	CASSLFGVWYEQYF
TRBV4-3	-	TRBJ2-2	-	TGCGCCAGCAGCCAAGATCTGTACAGCCACACCGGGGAGCTGTTTTTT	CASSQDLYSHTGELFF
TRBV5-4	-	TRBJ2-7	TRBD1	TGTGCCAGCAGCTTTACAGGGGGGTACGAGCAGTACTTC	CASSFTGGYEQYF
TRBV10-1	-	TRBJ2-1	-	TGCGCCAGCAGTGAGTTAGGGGACCCTCAAAAGCAGTTCTTC	CASSELGDPQKQFF
TRBV6-1	-	TRBJ2-1	-	TGTGCCAGCAGTGTGGTGGGGAGCTCCTACAATGAGCAGTTCTTC	CASSVVGSSYNEQFF
TRBV5-5	-	TRBJ1-6	-	TGTGCCAGCAGCTTGGGGCCGGATTCACCCCTCCACTTT	CASSLGPDSPLHF
TRBV4-2	-	TRBJ2-7	-	TGTGCCAGCAGCCAAGACGGTACGGGCTACGAGCAGTACTTC	CASSQDGTGYEQYF
TRBV5-1	-	TRBJ1-3	-	TGCGCCAGCAGCTTGGGTTCGAAATCTGGAAACACCATATATTTT	CASSLGSKSGNTIYF
TRBV6-6	few	TRBJ2-1	TRBD2	TGTGCCAGCAGTTATGGGAGACTAGCGGGGGCGGAGCAGTTCTTC	CASSYGRLAGAEQFF
TRBV25-1	-	TRBJ1-3	-	TGTGCCAGCAGTGAATATTGGGGGGGGACAACTGGAAACACCATATATTTT	CASSEYWGGTTGNTIYF
TRBV4-2	once	TRBJ2-7	TRBD1	TGTGCCAGCAGCCGGACTGGCGGACAGGGCTCCTACGAGCAGTACTTC	CASSRTGGQGSYEQYF
TRBV19	-	TRBJ1-5	-	TGTGCCAGTAGTATAAAGTTTCGAGGGGGCAATCAGCCCCAGCATTTT	CASSIKFRGGNQPQHF
TRBV18	few	TRBJ2-5	-	TGTGCCAGCTCACCCCCGGGTTGGGAGACCCAGTACTTC	CASSPPGWETQYF
TRBV4-3	once	TRBJ1-2	-	TGCGCCAGCAGCCAAGACGACAGTCTGGACTATGGCTACACCTTC	CASSQDDSLDYGYTF
TRBV4-3	-	TRBJ2-7	-	TGCGCCAGCAGCCAATCGGTCGGCACCTACGAGCAGTACTTC	CASSQSVGTYEQYF